The 2 T cell receptor beta chains presented below share a single source sample, sequenced in a study of T cell responses to AZD1222 COVID-19 vaccine. Produced via immunoSEQ multiplex PCR; TCRdb's table is partial and in-frame only. The data contain around 77,000 clones, around 87% of them seen just once; the ten biggest clones take up 24%. The source was peripheral blood, collected on day 0 of AZD1222 vaccination. The receptor source for this set is an adult in good health.

This clone was seen more than once but under ten times. This chain's CDR3 is CASSPIQADYTF. Written as DNA, the CDR3 is TGTGCCAGCTCACCAATACAGGCCGACTACACCTTC. V and J are TRBV18 and TRBJ1-2, with D possibly matching TRBD1 (5 bases). Trimming shortened V by 2 bases and J by 10 bases, and 11 bases separated the two germline ends. The CDR3 extends over 12 amino acids. Germline V gene data show CDR1 as KGHSH and CDR2 as LQKENI.

This rearrangement joins TRBV27 to TRBJ2-1; D not resolved. This CDR3 has 11 amino acids. Germline CDR1 and CDR2: MNHEY and SMNVEV (reference sequence). V lost 0 bases to trimming and J lost 8 bases, with 2 bases between them. The CDR3 protein is CASSLSDEQFF. CDR3 bases: TGTGCCAGCAGTTTATCGGATGAGCAGTTCTTC.